These 16 T cell receptor beta chains were sequenced from one sample in a study of blood T cell repertoires in COVID-19. Sequenced by immunoSEQ multiplex PCR; TCRdb stores in-frame clones only, minus some. The sample includes around 190,000 clones, roughly 77% of them seen just once. The sample taken for sequencing was peripheral blood. These receptors were collected from a woman in her 40s with COVID-19, enrolled during active disease.

The chain carries TRBV6-6 and TRBJ1-5; D gene uncertain. V was trimmed by 4 bases and J by 9 bases, leaving 13 bases between them. From germline, CDR1 is MNHNY and CDR2 SVGAGI (reference sequence). This CDR3 is built from 13 residues. DNA for the CDR3: TGTGCCAGCAGTTCCCAAAGTGCCGGGCCCCAGCATTTT. Encoded protein: CASSSQSAGPQHF.

The J gene is TRBJ1-1, the V gene TRBV29-1; 10 nucleotides agree with TRBD1. CDR3 length equals 13 residues. Losses at the gene ends were 6 bases for V and 5 bases for J; bases not matched to a gene: 6. Germline assignment: CDR1 SQVTM and CDR2 ANQGSEA. The CDR3 bases are TGCAGCGTCACAGGACAGGGGGAAACTGAAGCTTTCTTT. Its protein product is CSVTGQGETEAFF.

V usage is TRBV19 and J usage is TRBJ2-1; 8 bases map to TRBD1. The length of the CDR3 is 14 residues. V lost 8 bases, J lost 0 bases, and 3 bases stayed unmatched. The germline CDR1 and CDR2 sequences are LNHDA and SQIVND (reference sequence). CDR3 DNA: TGTGCCAGTGGACAGGGATACTCCTACAATGAGCAGTTCTTC. This encodes CASGQGYSYNEQFF.

This chain links TRBV19 with TRBJ2-7, with TRBD1 matching 7 bases. The germline CDR1 and CDR2 sequences are LNHDA and SQIVND (reference sequence). Germline trimming cut 5 bases from V and 3 bases from J; bases unmatched to any gene: 7. The CDR3 consists of 14 residues. This CDR3 reads CASSLPGQSYEQYF. The CDR3, as DNA: TGTGCCAGTAGTCTCCCGGGACAGAGCTACGAGCAGTACTTC.

The rearrangement links TRBV19 to TRBJ2-2, with 13 nucleotides matching TRBD2. The CDR3 spans 17 residues. After removal of 3 bases from V and 2 bases from J, the junction contained 3 bases not matched to a gene. Germline V gene lookup returns CDR1 LNHDA and CDR2 SQIVND (reference sequence). The CDR3: CASSIGTSGTNTGELFF. The DNA of the CDR3 is TGTGCCAGTAGTATCGGGACTAGCGGGACAAACACCGGGGAGCTGTTTTTT.

This chain connects TRBV18 to TRBJ2-2; D is possibly TRBD1 (6 bases). Trimming removed 2 bases at V and 5 bases at J, with 9 bases between. CDR3 size: 14 residues. Germline values: CDR1 KGHSH, CDR2 LQKENI. The CDR3 nucleotides are TGTGCCAGCTCACCAACCCAGGGGACCGGGGAGCTGTTTTTT. The encoded protein is CASSPTQGTGELFF.

This clone was seen once. This chain's CDR3 is CASSPGGSYEQYF. The CDR3 DNA sequence: TGTGCCAGCTCACCGGGGGGCTCCTACGAGCAGTACTTC. This chain connects TRBV18 to TRBJ2-7, with D possibly being TRBD2 (6 bases). Germline V gene lookup returns CDR1 KGHSH and CDR2 LQKENI. The CDR3 runs 13 residues. The ends were cut back, 3 bases at V and 0 bases at J, with 6 bases in the middle.

The rearrangement uses TRBV5-1 and TRBJ2-5; 8 positions agree with TRBD1. There are 15 residues in the CDR3. Germline trimming cut 4 bases from V and 4 bases from J; bases unmatched to any gene: 9. Germline values: CDR1 SGHRS, CDR2 YFSETQ. The CDR3 nucleotides read TGCGCCAGCAGCACCCGGACAGGGATAAGAGAGACCCAGTACTTC. Its protein product is CASSTRTGIRETQYF.

The chain has TRBV3-1 (or the pseudogene TRBV3-2) and TRBJ1-4; D is ambiguous. Between the trimmed V and J ends, which lost 0 bases and 7 bases, there was a span of 12 bases. CDR1 LGHDT and CDR2 YNNKEL come from the germline V gene (reference sequence). The CDR3 loop spans 15 amino acids. This CDR3 reads CASSQDGGFGEKLFF. CDR3 sequence (DNA): TGTGCCAGCAGCCAAGATGGTGGCTTTGGTGAAAAACTGTTTTTT.

Points on this clone: At one end the junction does not follow the germline gene, possibly because of a read error. The V and J genes are TRBV7-2 and TRBJ2-7; 10 bases align to TRBD2. Germline V gene lookup returns CDR1 SGHTA and CDR2 FQGNSA. This CDR3 has 14 residues. CDR3 sequence: CASSLTPSGGLLGF. The CDR3 DNA sequence: TGTGCCAGCAGCTTAACCCCTAGCGGGGGCCTCTTGGGCTTC.

CDR3 sequence reads: CASSAGLAYEQYF. CDR3 DNA sequence: TGTGCCAGCAGCGCAGGACTAGCTTACGAGCAGTACTTC. The chain uses TRBV7-9 and TRBJ2-7; 8 bases align to TRBD2. This CDR3 region has 13 residues. CDR1 is SEHNR, CDR2 FQNEAQ, per germline (reference sequence). Germline trimming cut 5 bases from V and 4 bases from J; bases unmatched to any gene: 4.

The gene calls are TRBV7-9 and TRBJ2-7; 7 nucleotides line up with TRBD1. J lost 2 bases, V lost 5 bases, and 15 bases had no gene match. CDR3 length equals 17 residues. Per the germline V gene, CDR1 is SEHNR and CDR2 is FQNEAQ (reference sequence). The CDR3 reads CASSPGTASVDPYEQYF. CDR3 DNA sequence: TGTGCCAGCAGCCCCGGGACAGCGTCCGTTGATCCCTACGAGCAGTACTTC. The complete variable domain, with remaining parts taken from reference TRBV7-9 and TRBJ2-7, reads DTGVSQNPRHKITKRGQNVTFRCDPISEHNRLYWYRQTLGQGPEFLTYFQNEAQLEKSRLLSDRFSAERPKGSFSTLEIQRTEQGDSAMYLCASSPGTASVDPYEQYFGPGTRLTVT.

This chain connects TRBV7-9 to TRBJ2-5, with TRBD2 identical over 8 bases. CDR1 is SEHNR, CDR2 FQNEAQ, per germline (reference sequence). The CDR3 spans 14 residues. J gave up 4 bases and V 4 bases, and 5 bases lay outside the gene matches. CDR3 residues: CASSSRGERETQYF. DNA for the CDR3: TGTGCCAGCAGCTCGCGGGGGGAACGAGAGACCCAGTACTTC.

In its sample, this clone was seen a few times. The V gene is TRBV2, the J gene TRBJ1-4; a possible D gene is TRBD1 (5 bases). The ends were cut back, 2 bases at V and 3 bases at J, with 10 bases in the middle. The CDR3 is 15 amino acids. Germline assignment: CDR1 SNHLY and CDR2 FYNNEI. This CDR3 reads CASSESGVPNEKLFF. CDR3 DNA sequence: TGTGCCAGCAGTGAATCGGGGGTACCTAATGAAAAACTGTTTTTT.

The count of this clone is one. The chain joins TRBV11-3 to TRBJ2-7; the match to TRBD2 covers 8 bases. Germline V lookup: CDR1 SGHNT, CDR2 YENEEA. The V segment lost 4 bases and the J segment 2 bases; nucleotides outside the gene matches: 13. This CDR3 has 17 amino acids. CDR3 sequence (DNA): TGTGCCAGCAGCTACACGCCCAGCGGGGGCCTTCCCTACGAGCAGTACTTC. This translates into CASSYTPSGGLPYEQYF.

The rearrangement links TRBV7-9 to TRBJ1-5; TRBD1 matches at 7 bases. V shed 5 bases and J 1 base; nucleotides not matched to a gene: 8. The CDR3 consists of 16 residues. From germline, CDR1 is SEHNR and CDR2 FQNEAQ (reference sequence). This CDR3 is CASSPATGLSNQPQHF. Written as DNA, the CDR3 is TGTGCCAGCAGCCCCGCGACAGGGCTCAGCAATCAGCCCCAGCATTTT.